A single sample gave rise to the 17 T cell receptor beta chains below, sequenced in a study of blood T cell repertoires in COVID-19. Assay: immunoSEQ multiplex PCR; the TCRdb copy retains only in-frame clones and omits some. This sample carries 90,000 to 150,000 clones, 85% to 90% of them seen once, and the ten largest clones take around a quarter. The sample consisted of peripheral blood. The receptor source for this set is a man between 70 and 80 years old with active or convalescent COVID-19.

There are a few counts of this clone. The rearrangement uses TRBV7-3 and TRBJ2-6; 7 bases fit TRBD1. The CDR3 runs to 15 residues. Germline V lookup: CDR1 SGHTA, CDR2 FQGTGA. J gave up 6 bases and V 1 base, and 3 bases lay outside the gene matches. CDR3 nucleotides: TGTGCCAGCAGCTTAAGTACAGGGGAGGCCAACGTCCTGACTTTC. The encoded protein is CASSLSTGEANVLTF.

A single count supports this clone. This chain connects TRBV19 to TRBJ1-2; 7 bases line up with TRBD1. With 4 bases clipped from V and 8 bases from J, the junction kept 10 bases outside the gene matches. This CDR3 is built from 14 residues. CDR1 is LNHDA and CDR2 is SQIVND in the germline V gene (reference sequence). CDR3 coding DNA: TGTGCCAGTAGTACGCCCGACAGGGTTAGAGGCTACACCTTC. Protein product: CASSTPDRVRGYTF.

The V gene is TRBV10-3, the J gene TRBJ2-3; TRBD2 aligns across 7 bases. The length of the CDR3 is 15 residues. From germline, CDR1 is ENHRY and CDR2 SYGVKD. V gave up 5 bases and J gave up 1 base; unmatched junction bases: 6. The CDR3 DNA is TGTGCCATCAGTCCCCTAGCGGATGGCACAGATACGCAGTATTTT. Protein sequence: CAISPLADGTDTQYF.

This chain uses TRBV5-1 with TRBJ1-1; 8 positions agree with TRBD1. CDR1 and CDR2 (germline): SGHRS, YFSETQ. Trimming cost V 4 bases and J 3 bases; bases outside gene matches: 11. The CDR3 has 16 residues. The CDR3 region has the DNA TGCGCCAGCAGCCCCACCAAGAACAGGGGGGACACTGAAGCTTTCTTT. Protein product: CASSPTKNRGDTEAFF.

The chain employs TRBV27 and TRBJ2-2; weak D call: TRBD1 (5 bases). The CDR3 spans 15 residues. Trimming left V 4 bases short and J 1 base short, with 10 bases between. Germline V CDR1 and CDR2: MNHEY, SMNVEV (reference sequence). CDR3 residues: CASSWSRENTGELFF. Written as DNA, the CDR3 is TGTGCCAGCAGTTGGAGCAGGGAGAACACCGGGGAGCTGTTTTTT.

The rearrangement uses TRBV11-2 and TRBJ2-2, with a tentative D call TRBD2 (5 bases). The germline V gene has CDR1 SGHAT and CDR2 FQNNGV. V was shortened by 5 bases and J by 5 bases, with 6 bases between the two germline ends. This CDR3 is 12 amino acids long. CDR3 sequence reads: CASSRGTGELFF. Here the CDR3 DNA reads TGTGCCAGCAGCCGCGGGACCGGGGAGCTGTTTTTT. Full variable domain (remainder filled in from reference TRBV11-2 and TRBJ2-2): EAGVAQSPRYKIIEKRQSVAFWCNPISGHATLYWYQQILGQGPKLLIQFQNNGVVDDSQLPKDRFSAERLKGVDSTLKIQPAKLEDSAVYLCASSRGTGELFFGEGSRLTVL.

CDR3 coding DNA: TGTGCCACCAGCCGGACAGGGTCGGGGAATTCACCCCTCCACTTT. It translates to CATSRTGSGNSPLHF. The V and J genes are TRBV15 and TRBJ1-6; 8 bases agree with TRBD1. Germline values: CDR1 LNHNV, CDR2 YYDKDF (reference sequence). With V trimmed by 5 bases and J by 7 bases, 7 bases remained unmatched. There are 15 residues in the CDR3.

This chain uses TRBV7-2 with TRBJ2-3; TRBD2 is a possible D gene (5 bases). The CDR3 is made up of 15 amino acids. Germline assignment: CDR1 SGHTA and CDR2 FQGNSA. The ends were cut back, 5 bases at V and 1 base at J, with 13 bases in the middle. In DNA, the CDR3 is TGTGCCAGCAGCCCAACCGGACTTCGCACAGATACGCAGTATTTT. Encoded protein: CASSPTGLRTDTQYF.

This clone occurred once. Other DNA sequences of this sample code for an identical CDR3. CDR3 in amino acids: CASSRQGGEKLFF. The CDR3 DNA sequence: TGTGCCAGCAGTCGACAGGGTGGTGAAAAACTGTTTTTT. This rearrangement joins TRBV3-1 (or the pseudogene TRBV3-2) to TRBJ1-4; 7 bases line up with TRBD1. V dropped 6 bases and J dropped 7; count of bases not matched to a gene: 5. Germline lookup yields CDR1 LGHDT and CDR2 YNNKEL (reference sequence). The CDR3 sequence is 13 residues long.

This clone was observed once. The chain has TRBV19 and TRBJ2-4; 10 bases fit TRBD1. V trimming: 9 bases; J trimming: 4 bases; junction bases outside the gene matches: 6. Germline V gene data show CDR1 as LNHDA and CDR2 as SQIVND (reference sequence). The CDR3 is 14 amino acids. The CDR3 DNA sequence: TGTGCCAGCCGTGACAGGGGGCTTAAAAACATTCAGTACTTC. This encodes CASRDRGLKNIQYF. The full variable domain, rest sourced from reference TRBV19 and TRBJ2-4, is DGGITQSPKYLFRKEGQNVTLSCEQNLNHDAMYWYRQDPGQGLRLIYYSQIVNDFQKGDIAEGYSVSREKKESFPLTVTSAQKNPTAFYLCASRDRGLKNIQYFGAGTRLSVL.

V gene TRBV2 combines with J gene TRBJ2-7, with TRBD1 matching over 7 bases. V lost 1 base, J lost 1 base, and 1 base stayed unmatched. The CDR3 loop spans 14 amino acids. Looked up from germline, CDR1 is SNHLY and CDR2 is FYNNEI. The chain's CDR3 is CASSEETGSYEQYF. The CDR3 DNA reads TGTGCCAGCAGTGAAGAGACAGGGTCCTACGAGCAGTACTTC.

V is TRBV6-5 and J is TRBJ1-2, with TRBD1 identical over 7 bases. In germline, CDR1 is MNHEY, CDR2 SVGAGI. Trimming at V came to 0 bases and at J to 5 bases, leaving 6 bases not matched to a gene. This CDR3 has 15 residues. The CDR3 spells CASSYSRGPEYGYTF. For the CDR3, the DNA is TGTGCCAGCAGTTACTCTAGGGGGCCGGAATATGGCTACACCTTC.

This clone was observed a single time. J is TRBJ2-2 and V is TRBV11-3, with D tentatively TRBD2 (6 bases). This CDR3 is 15 amino acids long. The V and J ends lost 3 bases and 7 bases respectively, with 15 bases between them. The germline V gene encodes CDR1 SGHNT and CDR2 YENEEA. For the CDR3, the DNA is TGTGCCAGCAGCTTCGTAGCGACCGGGGGCGGGGAGCTGTTTTTT. This codes for CASSFVATGGGELFF.

The genes are TRBV6-6 and TRBJ2-1, with 12 bases identical to TRBD2. CDR1 and CDR2 from the germline V gene are MNHNY and SVGAGI (reference sequence). The length of the CDR3 is 17 residues. With 5 bases clipped from V and 6 bases from J, the junction kept 11 bases outside the gene matches. CDR3 residues: CASSLTLGTSGFNEQFF. The DNA of the CDR3 is TGTGCCAGCAGTCTGACCCTTGGGACTAGCGGGTTCAATGAGCAGTTCTTC.

The J gene is TRBJ2-7, the V gene TRBV7-2; 10 nucleotides align to TRBD2. Trimming took 3 bases from V and 2 from J; bases not matched to a gene: 4. CDR3 size: 15 residues. Germline lookup yields CDR1 SGHTA and CDR2 FQGNSA. The CDR3 is CASSFLAGEAYEQYF. The CDR3 bases are TGTGCCAGCAGCTTCCTAGCGGGAGAAGCCTACGAGCAGTACTTC.

This sequence joins TRBV28 and TRBJ2-7; TRBD2 agrees at 9 bases. The CDR3 contains 15 residues. CDR1 is MDHEN, CDR2 SYDVKM, per germline. J lost 1 base, V lost 5 bases, and 6 bases had no gene match. CDR3 loop: CASSNAGGHSYEQYF. As DNA, the CDR3 is TGTGCCAGCAGTAACGCGGGGGGGCATTCCTACGAGCAGTACTTC.

V usage is TRBV2 and J usage is TRBJ1-4, with D possibly matching TRBD1 (6 bases). Germline values: CDR1 SNHLY, CDR2 FYNNEI. V gave up 6 bases and J gave up 7 bases, with 24 bases separating them. CDR3 length: 17 amino acids. CDR3 DNA: TGTGCCAGCAGAGATGGACAGACGGGTCTGTATAGTGAAAAACTGTTTTTT. Translating it yields CASRDGQTGLYSEKLFF. The complete variable domain, with remaining parts taken from reference TRBV2 and TRBJ1-4, reads EPEVTQTPSHQVTQMGQEVILRCVPISNHLYFYWYRQILGQKVEFLVSFYNNEISEKSEIFDDQFSVERPDGSNFTLKIRSTKLEDSAMYFCASRDGQTGLYSEKLFFGSGTQLSVL.